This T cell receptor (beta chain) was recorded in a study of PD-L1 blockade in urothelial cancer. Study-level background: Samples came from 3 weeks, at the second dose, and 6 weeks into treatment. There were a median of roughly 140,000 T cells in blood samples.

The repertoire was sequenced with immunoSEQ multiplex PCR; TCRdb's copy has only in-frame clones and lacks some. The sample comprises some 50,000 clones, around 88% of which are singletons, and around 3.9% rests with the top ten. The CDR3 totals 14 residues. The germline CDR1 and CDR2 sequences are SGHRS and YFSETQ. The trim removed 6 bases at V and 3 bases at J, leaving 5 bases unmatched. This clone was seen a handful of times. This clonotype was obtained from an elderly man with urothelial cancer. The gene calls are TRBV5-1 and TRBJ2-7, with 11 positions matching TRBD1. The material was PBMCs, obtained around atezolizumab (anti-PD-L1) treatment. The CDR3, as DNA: TGCGCCAGCAACTCGGGACAGGGGGTCTACGAGCAGTACTTC. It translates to CASNSGQGVYEQYF.